The 15 T cell receptor beta chains below come from one sample, sequenced in a study of control samples from healthy donors and cancer patients. Only in-frame clones appear in the TCRdb table, and some are missing; sequencing was by immunoSEQ multiplex PCR. The sample has approximately 80,000 clones, nearly 90% seen once. What was sequenced was blood. These receptors were taken from a woman aged 50 to 60 in good health.

V is TRBV6-5 and J is TRBJ1-6; no firm D call. The CDR3 runs to 15 residues. The V end was cut by 7 bases, the J end by 3 bases, with 13 bases between. Germline V gives CDR1 MNHEY, CDR2 SVGAGI. The DNA for the CDR3 is TGTGCCAGCACCGTACGGGGTAACTATAATTCACCCCTCCACTTT. Translated: CASTVRGNYNSPLHF.

This clone was found once. V gene TRBV14 combines with J gene TRBJ2-1, with D unresolved. The CDR3 length is 12 residues. From germline, CDR1 is SGHDN and CDR2 FVKESK. Between the trimmed V and J ends, which lost 1 base and 7 bases, there was a span of 5 bases. The CDR3 is CASSQGGNEQFF. The CDR3 nucleotides read TGTGCCAGCAGCCAAGGCGGTAATGAGCAGTTCTTC.

This clone was seen just once. DNA of the CDR3: TGTGCCATCAGTGACCCGGGACTAGCGGGGGGGCGGTACACAGATACGCAGTATTTT. Protein product: CAISDPGLAGGRYTDTQYF. The chain uses TRBV10-3 and TRBJ2-3, with 16 nucleotides matching TRBD2. V lost 3 bases to trimming and J lost 2 bases; unmatched junction nucleotides: 8. Per the germline V gene, CDR1 is ENHRY and CDR2 is SYGVKD. The CDR3 has 19 amino acids.

This chain connects TRBV5-4 to TRBJ2-3; TRBD2 matches at 10 bases. J gave up 9 bases and V 4 bases, and 11 bases lay outside the gene matches. The CDR3 has 15 amino acids. The germline CDR1 and CDR2 sequences are SGHNT and YYREEE (reference sequence). CDR3 sequence (DNA): TGTGCCAGCAGCAAAGTCAGCGGGGGGGCAAGAACGCAGTATTTT. It specifies CASSKVSGGARTQYF.

The V and J genes are TRBV11-2 and TRBJ1-6, with 9 bases matching TRBD1. V shed 5 bases, J shed 9 bases, and the junction held 11 bases outside the gene matches. The CDR3 has 16 amino acids. The germline gives CDR1 SGHAT, CDR2 FQNNGV. CDR3 in DNA: TGTGCCAGCAGCGATGCCTGGGACAGGGTAGTTTCACCCCTCCACTTT. The encoded protein is CASSDAWDRVVSPLHF.

The rearrangement uses TRBV5-4 and TRBJ2-4; no firm D call. The germline CDR1 and CDR2 sequences are SGHNT and YYREEE (reference sequence). V was clipped by 0 bases and J by 3 bases, with 10 bases between them. This CDR3 has 15 residues. The DNA for the CDR3 is TGTGCCAGCAGCTTGGAGCAACAGTTCAAAAACATTCAGTACTTC. Translating gives CASSLEQQFKNIQYF.

CDR3 sequence reads: CASSDRDRGHVDEQFF. The DNA for the CDR3 is TGCGCCAGCAGTGATCGGGACAGGGGCCACGTCGATGAGCAGTTCTTC. The rearrangement links TRBV10-2 to TRBJ2-1; 10 nucleotides align to TRBD1. V was clipped by 3 bases and J by 8 bases; unmatched bases: 10. The CDR3 sequence is 16 residues long. CDR1 WSHSY and CDR2 SAAADI come from the germline V gene.

The rearrangement links TRBV12-3 or TRBV12-4 to TRBJ1-2; a possible D gene is TRBD1 (6 bases). The length of the CDR3 is 12 residues. Trimming pared 8 bases from V and 3 bases from J, leaving 10 bases between. The CDR3 DNA is TGTGCCAGCCAGGGGTTCTACTATGGCTACACCTTC. Translating it yields CASQGFYYGYTF.

The V and J genes are TRBV5-1 and TRBJ1-6; tentatively, D is TRBD1 (5 bases). V was clipped by 0 bases and J by 7 bases, with 14 bases between them. The CDR3 is 16 amino acids. Germline CDR1 and CDR2: SGHRS and YFSETQ. The CDR3 nucleotides are TGCGCCAGCAGCTTGGTAACCGGGACGGAAAATTCACCCCTCCACTTT. Its protein product is CASSLVTGTENSPLHF.

The chain is built from TRBV18 and TRBJ2-1; perhaps TRBD2 as D (5 bases). V dropped 3 bases and J dropped 5 bases, with 14 bases sitting between them. The CDR3 covers 15 residues. The V gene's germline CDR1 is KGHSH and CDR2 LQKENI. The CDR3 protein is CASSPLGEINNEQFF. Here the CDR3 DNA reads TGTGCCAGCTCACCCCTGGGAGAAATTAACAATGAGCAGTTCTTC.

This chain uses TRBV12-5 with TRBJ2-3; unclear D gene. Germline V gene lookup returns CDR1 LGHNT and CDR2 FRNRAP. Trimming stripped 1 base from V and 5 bases from J, with 7 bases between. The CDR3 has 13 residues. DNA of the CDR3: TGTGCTAGTGGTTTGGCACTTAAAGATACGCAGTATTTT. It codes for CASGLALKDTQYF.

The chain links TRBV29-1 to TRBJ1-3; D is unresolved. CDR3 length: 13 residues. Trimming left V 7 bases short and J 0 bases short, with 10 bases between. The V gene's germline CDR1 is SQVTM and CDR2 ANQGSEA. The CDR3 loop is CSAVPYSGNTIYF. The DNA of the CDR3 is TGCAGCGCAGTTCCATACTCTGGAAACACCATATATTTT.

V usage is TRBV2 and J usage is TRBJ2-2; 11 nucleotides agree with TRBD2. Germline assignment: CDR1 SNHLY and CDR2 FYNNEI. CDR3 length: 16 amino acids. Losses at the gene ends were 0 bases for V and 6 bases for J; bases not matched to a gene: 3. This CDR3 reads CASSEASGGGPGELFF. CDR3 nucleotides: TGTGCCAGCAGTGAAGCTAGCGGGGGGGGCCCCGGGGAGCTGTTTTTT.

The chain recombines TRBV2 with TRBJ1-1; 7 bases map to TRBD1. Germline assignment: CDR1 SNHLY and CDR2 FYNNEI. This CDR3 is 13 amino acids long. V lost 7 bases, J lost 5 bases, and 7 bases stayed unmatched. The DNA for the CDR3 is TGTGCCAGCAAGAACAGGGGAGGGACTGAAGCTTTCTTT. This encodes CASKNRGGTEAFF.

The rearrangement joins TRBV18 to TRBJ1-3; 7 nucleotides line up with TRBD1. The junction had 3 bases not matched to a gene; V was cut back by 3 bases and J by 4 bases. This CDR3 has 14 residues. Germline CDR1 is KGHSH and CDR2 is LQKENI. In DNA form, the CDR3 reads TGTGCCAGCTCACCGGCAGGGGGAGGAAACACCATATATTTT. Protein sequence: CASSPAGGGNTIYF.